The present T cell receptor beta chain was sequenced within a study of human T cells and chemical hapten exposure. Looking at the study overall: Sensitization was performed using 2% DPC on a roughly 2 cm by roughly 2 cm upper inner arm skin site. Patients received weekly diphenylcyclopropenone doses to the scalp throughout the approximately 24-week study. Overall study results and limits: Significantly greater numbers of large CDR3 similarity clusters came from expanded TCRs than from controls.

Comments on this clonotype: Its specificity is not known.

MiXCR was run by TCRdb on the RACE reads, yielding one entry per CDR3 protein. Among 300,000 to 450,000 distinct CDR3 sequences listed, around 5.5% were seen once. Time point: pre-sensitization, week 0. Regarding treatment: therapeutic diphenylcyclopropenone sensitization with weekly scalp DPC. The trim removed 6 bases at V and 5 bases at J, leaving 3 bases unmatched. Germline V lookup: CDR1 MNHEY, CDR2 SMNVEV (reference sequence). The CDR3 has 12 amino acids. This chain connects TRBV27 to TRBJ1-1; 7 bases map to TRBD1. Here the sequenced sample was whole blood, taken in connection with sensitization to the hapten diphenylcyclopropenone (DPC). The origin of this receptor is a woman under 30 with alopecia areata. Some clones in this sample may be carry-over from other donors' samples. The CDR3 region is CASSGTATEAFF. CDR3 DNA: TGTGCCAGCAGCGGGACAGCAACTGAAGCTTTCTTT.